This TCR beta chain was found in a study of T cell changes during pregnancy in multiple sclerosis (dated by TCRdb to 2018 to 2020). Study-level background: The study examined how the T cell repertoire changed over the course of pregnancy in women with multiple sclerosis.

To prepare the library, the immunoSEQ multiplex PCR assay was applied. Sourced from immuneACCESS, this table was stored by TCRdb with only in-frame sequences that have V and J called. A share of the clones is absent; for the studies checked, an unresolved V gene accounts for under half, and the remainder has no known explanation. The sample table lists approximately 70,000 clones, approximately 90% of them with a count of one. The ten largest clones take up 1.4% to 1.5% of the sample. For this clone: The specificity of this receptor is unknown. It has no much larger one-base neighbor in the sample; base qualities were not kept.

CDR1 WSHSY and CDR2 SAAADI are derived from the germline V gene. Here V drops 7 bases and J drops 2 bases, and the junction holds 4 bases not matched to any gene. CDR3 length: 15 amino acids, cysteine to phenylalanine. The read is trimmed to its CDR3 DNA, 45 bases read in frame from base 1. The sequence was collected from a female donor with multiple sclerosis, enrolled in a pregnancy study. Recombination linked TRBV10-2 to TRBJ2-1, with 11 junctional bases fitting TRBD2. The source was peripheral blood, collected after pregnancy. CDR3 region: CASIIAGGPYNEQFF. The nucleotide sequence reads as follows: TGCGCCAGCATCATAGCGGGAGGGCCCTACAATGAGCAGTTCTTC.